One sample yielded the 25 T cell receptor beta chains listed below, sequenced in a study of blood T cell repertoires in COVID-19. The data were produced by immunoSEQ multiplex PCR, yet TCRdb's version contains in-frame clones alone and is incomplete. The data hold hundreds of thousands of clones, with around 88% observed a single time. The sequenced sample was peripheral blood. These receptors all stem from a woman aged 25-40 years with COVID-19, enrolled during active disease.

This clone was counted between two and nine times. An end of the junction does not agree with germline; a read error may underlie this. CDR3 in amino acids: CASSESLAGAHHF. Here the CDR3 DNA reads TGTGCCAGCAGTGAGTCGCTAGCGGGGGCCCACCACTTC. This rearrangement joins TRBV6-2 or TRBV6-3 to TRBJ2-7, with 10 nucleotides matching TRBD2. This CDR3 is built from 13 residues. In germline, CDR1 is MNHEY, CDR2 SVGEGT.

This clone has only a few counts. The V call is TRBV28, the J call TRBJ1-4; 9 bases line up with TRBD1. The junction had 9 bases not matched to a gene; V was cut back by 6 bases and J by 4 bases. CDR3 length equals 16 residues. In germline, CDR1 is MDHEN, CDR2 SYDVKM. The CDR3 nucleotides are TGTGCCAGCAGGGGACAGGGCGGGCTAGGTAATGAAAAACTGTTTTTT. This encodes CASRGQGGLGNEKLFF.

The chain is built from TRBV6-2 or TRBV6-3 and TRBJ1-5; 8 positions agree with TRBD1. From germline, CDR1 is MNHEY and CDR2 SVGEGT. J was trimmed by 3 bases and V by 2 bases; bases with no gene match: 12. The CDR3 is made up of 18 amino acids. The CDR3 reads CASSYVGPTGAFNQPQHF. The CDR3 region has the DNA TGTGCCAGCAGTTACGTGGGACCGACAGGGGCGTTCAATCAGCCCCAGCATTTT.

V is TRBV11-2 and J is TRBJ2-1; TRBD1 agrees at 9 bases. With V trimmed by 2 bases and J by 6 bases, 11 bases remained unmatched. Germline V gene data show CDR1 as SGHAT and CDR2 as FQNNGV. The CDR3 covers 17 residues. Here the CDR3 reads CASSLQDRGFLGNEQFF. The CDR3 bases are TGTGCCAGCAGCTTACAGGACAGGGGATTCCTAGGCAATGAGCAGTTCTTC.

V and J are TRBV5-1 and TRBJ2-1, with D possibly being TRBD1 (7 bases). Germline-derived CDR1 and CDR2 are SGHRS and YFSETQ. The CDR3 loop spans 16 amino acids. V lost 0 bases and J 0 bases, leaving 10 bases between the germline ends. CDR3: CASSLGRDSSYNEQFF. The CDR3 DNA follows: TGCGCCAGCAGCTTGGGGCGGGACAGCTCCTACAATGAGCAGTTCTTC. The whole variable domain, remainder taken from reference TRBV5-1 and TRBJ2-1, is KAGVTQTPRYLIKTRGQQVTLSCSPISGHRSVSWYQQTPGQGLQFLFEYFSETQRNKGNFPGRFSGRQFSNSRSEMNVSTLELGDSALYLCASSLGRDSSYNEQFFGPGTRLTVL.

The rearrangement links TRBV6-2 or TRBV6-3 to TRBJ1-1; 9 bases match TRBD1. Unmatched junction bases numbered 4, after V lost 4 bases and J lost 4 bases. This CDR3 comprises 14 residues. CDR1 is MNHEY, CDR2 SVGEGT, per germline. The CDR3 sequence: CASSSGQGFTEAFF. The CDR3 DNA reads TGTGCCAGCAGTTCGGGACAGGGTTTCACTGAAGCTTTCTTT.

V usage is TRBV19 and J usage is TRBJ1-2; TRBD1 matches 7 bases. V trimming: 6 bases; J trimming: 7 bases; junction bases outside the gene matches: 14. CDR1 is LNHDA and CDR2 is SQIVND in the germline V gene (reference sequence). The length of the CDR3 is 15 residues. CDR3 bases: TGTGCCAGTAGCAAACCGGACAGGACCTCTGTTGGCTACACCTTC. Its protein is CASSKPDRTSVGYTF.

The chain uses TRBV3-1 (or the pseudogene TRBV3-2) and TRBJ2-2; 12 bases fit TRBD2. After removal of 4 bases from V and 0 bases from J, the junction contained 3 bases not matched to a gene. Looked up from germline, CDR1 is LGHDT and CDR2 is YNNKEL (reference sequence). There are 17 residues in the CDR3. The DNA of the CDR3 is TGTGCCAGCAGCCTCGGACTAGCGGGACCGAACACCGGGGAGCTGTTTTTT. It yields the protein CASSLGLAGPNTGELFF.

This chain links TRBV18 with TRBJ1-2; D unclear. The CDR3 is 13 amino acids. Germline CDR1 is KGHSH and CDR2 is LQKENI. Trimming removed 2 bases from V and 3 bases from J, with 7 bases in between. CDR3 loop: CASSPTDDYGYTF. In DNA form, the CDR3 reads TGTGCCAGCTCACCAACAGATGACTATGGCTACACCTTC.

CDR3 residues: CAYHRGFGTEAFF. The CDR3 DNA follows: TGTGCCTACCACAGGGGTTTTGGCACTGAAGCTTTCTTT. The chain couples TRBV30 to TRBJ1-1; the match to TRBD1 covers 7 bases. The CDR3 totals 13 residues. Germline V gene lookup returns CDR1 GTSNPN and CDR2 SVGIG (reference sequence). After removal of 7 bases from V and 4 bases from J, the junction contained 9 bases not matched to a gene.

This chain links TRBV7-8 with TRBJ2-7, with TRBD1 as a possible D gene (6 bases). The V gene's germline CDR1 is SGHVS and CDR2 FQNEAQ. The V end was cut by 4 bases, the J end by 2 bases, with 15 bases between. This CDR3 has 15 residues. The CDR3 DNA follows: TGTGCCAGCAGCTCCCAGGGGACCGCAACCTACGAGCAGTACTTC. Protein: CASSSQGTATYEQYF.

The V gene is TRBV2, the J gene TRBJ2-5; 8 positions match TRBD2. V trimming: 8 bases; J trimming: 5 bases; junction bases outside the gene matches: 7. Germline loops: CDR1 SNHLY, CDR2 FYNNEI. The CDR3 runs 13 residues. CDR3 in DNA: TGTGCCAGCCTAGGACTAGCAGCTGAGACCCAGTACTTC. Protein product: CASLGLAAETQYF.

The chain recombines TRBV5-6 with TRBJ2-6, with D tentatively TRBD1 (5 bases). CDR1 is SGHDT, CDR2 YYEEEE, per germline. This CDR3 comprises 17 residues. Trimming shortened V by 0 bases and J by 3 bases, and 13 bases separated the two germline ends. The CDR3: CASSLDGWGHGANVLTF. CDR3 coding DNA: TGTGCCAGCAGCTTGGACGGATGGGGCCATGGGGCCAACGTCCTGACTTTC.

The chain couples TRBV4-1 to TRBJ2-5; 11 nucleotides line up with TRBD2. Per germline, CDR1 MGHRA and CDR2 YSYEKL. This CDR3 region has 15 residues. Trimming removed 3 bases from V and 4 bases from J; junction bases left unmatched: 4. The CDR3 sequence: CASSHIAGGGETQYF. CDR3 coding DNA: TGCGCCAGCAGCCACATAGCGGGAGGGGGAGAGACCCAGTACTTC.

This clone was seen more than once but under ten times. The CDR3 coding sequence is TGTGCCAGCAGCTTAGAACGGAGCTCCCTCGGCGAGCAGTACGTC. It codes for CASSLERSSLGEQYV. The chain carries TRBV7-8 and TRBJ2-7, with D uncertain. V was shortened by 1 base and J by 6 bases, with 16 bases between the two germline ends. From germline, CDR1 is SGHVS and CDR2 FQNEAQ. CDR3 length equals 15 residues.

The chain has TRBV2 and TRBJ2-1, with no clear D. The germline V gene has CDR1 SNHLY and CDR2 FYNNEI. V lost 0 bases and J 6 bases, leaving 6 bases between the germline ends. This CDR3 comprises 13 residues. CDR3 protein: CASSEARVNEQFF. Written as DNA, the CDR3 is TGTGCCAGCAGTGAAGCCCGGGTCAATGAGCAGTTCTTC.

Regarding this clone: At one of its ends the junction is not consistent with the germline gene, which may arise from a read error. The chain joins TRBV7-7 to TRBJ2-1; D may be TRBD1 (6 bases). The CDR3 has 15 amino acids. Per germline, CDR1 SSHAT and CDR2 FNYEAQ (reference sequence). The CDR3 DNA sequence: TGTGCTAGCAGCTTACCAGGGGCCTCCTACAATGAGCAGTTCTTC. Its translation is CASSLPGASYNEQFF.

The chain links TRBV11-2 to TRBJ2-7; 9 bases map to TRBD1. The germline gives CDR1 SGHAT, CDR2 FQNNGV. The V segment lost 2 bases and the J segment 3 bases; nucleotides outside the gene matches: 2. The CDR3 sequence is 14 residues long. CDR3 amino acids: CASSLPGQGYEQYF. The CDR3 nucleotides are TGTGCCAGCAGCTTACCGGGACAGGGCTACGAGCAGTACTTC.

The rearrangement joins TRBV4-1 to TRBJ1-2; 10 bases are a match to TRBD1. V was clipped by 3 bases and J by 5 bases; unmatched bases: 9. This CDR3 has 16 residues. Germline V lookup: CDR1 MGHRA, CDR2 YSYEKL. This chain's CDR3 is CASSQAPGTGVYGYTF. The DNA of the CDR3 is TGCGCCAGCAGCCAGGCCCCGGGGACAGGGGTTTATGGCTACACCTTC.

This sequence joins TRBV6-2 or TRBV6-3 and TRBJ1-3; D might be TRBD1 (5 bases). CDR1 and CDR2 from the germline V gene are MNHEY and SVGEGT. The length of the CDR3 is 12 residues. Trimming shortened V by 2 bases and J by 8 bases, and 7 bases separated the two germline ends. This chain's CDR3 is CASSYRGDTIYF. The CDR3 region has the DNA TGTGCCAGCAGTTACCGGGGGGACACCATATATTTT.

The chain is built from TRBV5-1 and TRBJ2-1, with D possibly TRBD2 on 5 matching bases. The CDR3 consists of 12 residues. Germline V gives CDR1 SGHRS, CDR2 YFSETQ. V gave up 3 bases and J gave up 10 bases, with 11 bases separating them. CDR3 protein: CASSSTPGEQFF. CDR3 DNA sequence: TGCGCCAGCAGCTCCACCCCGGGGGAGCAGTTCTTC.

The V and J genes are TRBV11-2 and TRBJ1-4; 7 nucleotides agree with TRBD1. The germline V gene has CDR1 SGHAT and CDR2 FQNNGV. Trimming took 5 bases from V and 5 from J; bases not matched to a gene: 5. The CDR3 is 14 amino acids. CDR3: CASSSQGGNEKLFF. In DNA form, the CDR3 reads TGTGCCAGCAGCAGTCAGGGGGGAAATGAAAAACTGTTTTTT.

The chain couples TRBV12-5 to TRBJ1-1; D remains ambiguous. V was cut by 6 bases and J by 5 bases, with 10 bases left in between. CDR1 and CDR2 (germline): LGHNT, FRNRAP. This CDR3 comprises 12 residues. The DNA of the CDR3 is TGTGCTAGTGGATTCAGCGGAACTGAAGCTTTCTTT. Encoded protein: CASGFSGTEAFF. The full variable domain, rest sourced from reference TRBV12-5 and TRBJ1-1, is DARVTQTPRHKVTEMGQEVTMRCQPILGHNTVFWYRQTMMQGLELLAYFRNRAPLDDSGMPKDRFSAEMPDATLATLKIQPSEPRDSAVYFCASGFSGTEAFFGQGTRLTVV.

This chain joins TRBV2 and TRBJ2-5; 7 bases are shared with TRBD2. The germline CDR1 and CDR2 sequences are SNHLY and FYNNEI. This CDR3 comprises 16 residues. V lost 0 bases, J lost 5 bases, and 9 bases stayed unmatched. The chain's CDR3 is CASSEAWASGRETQYF. The CDR3 nucleotides are TGTGCCAGCAGTGAAGCTTGGGCTAGCGGCCGGGAGACCCAGTACTTC.

The rearrangement links TRBV7-9 to TRBJ2-7; D unclear. V lost 2 bases and J 2 bases, leaving 7 bases between the germline ends. This CDR3 region has 13 residues. Per the germline V gene, CDR1 is SEHNR and CDR2 is FQNEAQ (reference sequence). CDR3: CASSLQVTYEQYF. In DNA, the CDR3 is TGTGCCAGCAGCTTACAGGTAACCTACGAGCAGTACTTC.